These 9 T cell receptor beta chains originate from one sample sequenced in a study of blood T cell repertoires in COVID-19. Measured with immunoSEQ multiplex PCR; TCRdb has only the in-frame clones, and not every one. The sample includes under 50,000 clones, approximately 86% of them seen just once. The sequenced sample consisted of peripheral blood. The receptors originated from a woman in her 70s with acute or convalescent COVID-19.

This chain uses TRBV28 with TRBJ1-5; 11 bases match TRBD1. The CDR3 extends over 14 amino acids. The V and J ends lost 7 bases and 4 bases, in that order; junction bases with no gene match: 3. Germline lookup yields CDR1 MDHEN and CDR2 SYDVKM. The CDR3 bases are TGTGCCAGCATCCGGGACAGGGGGAATCAGCCCCAGCATTTT. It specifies CASIRDRGNQPQHF. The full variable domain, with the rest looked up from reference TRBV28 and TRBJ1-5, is DVKVTQSSRYLVKRTGEKVFLECVQDMDHENMFWYRQDPGLGLRLIYFSYDVKMKEKGDIPEGYSVSREKKERFSLILESASTNQTSMYLCASIRDRGNQPQHFGDGTRLSIL.

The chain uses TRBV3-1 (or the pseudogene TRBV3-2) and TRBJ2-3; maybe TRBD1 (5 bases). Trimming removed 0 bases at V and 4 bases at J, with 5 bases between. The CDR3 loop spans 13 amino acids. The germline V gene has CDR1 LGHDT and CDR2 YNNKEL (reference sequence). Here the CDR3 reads CASSQEGADTQYF. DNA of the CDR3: TGTGCCAGCAGCCAAGAAGGGGCAGATACGCAGTATTTT.

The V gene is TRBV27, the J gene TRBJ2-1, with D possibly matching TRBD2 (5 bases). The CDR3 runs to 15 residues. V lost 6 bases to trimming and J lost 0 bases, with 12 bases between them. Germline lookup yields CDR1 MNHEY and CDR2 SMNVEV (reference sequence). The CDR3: CASRPGLNSYNEQFF. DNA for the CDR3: TGTGCCAGCAGACCCGGACTCAACTCCTACAATGAGCAGTTCTTC.

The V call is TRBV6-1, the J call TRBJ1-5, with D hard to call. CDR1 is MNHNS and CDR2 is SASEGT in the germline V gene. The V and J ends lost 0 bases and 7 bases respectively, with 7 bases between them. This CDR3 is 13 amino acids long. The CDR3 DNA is TGTGCCAGCAGTGAAGCCACGGGGCAGCCCCAGCATTTT. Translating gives CASSEATGQPQHF.

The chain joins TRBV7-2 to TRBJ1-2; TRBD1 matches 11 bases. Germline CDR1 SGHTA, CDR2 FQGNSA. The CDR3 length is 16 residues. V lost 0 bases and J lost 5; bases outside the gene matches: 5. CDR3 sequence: CASSLARTGGWYGYTF. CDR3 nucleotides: TGTGCCAGCAGCTTAGCCCGGACAGGGGGCTGGTATGGCTACACCTTC. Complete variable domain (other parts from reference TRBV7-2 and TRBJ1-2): GAGVSQSPSNKVTEKGKDVELRCDPISGHTALYWYRQSLGQGLEFLIYFQGNSAPDKSGLPSDRFSAERTGGSVSTLTIQRTQQEDSAVYLCASSLARTGGWYGYTFGSGTRLTVV.

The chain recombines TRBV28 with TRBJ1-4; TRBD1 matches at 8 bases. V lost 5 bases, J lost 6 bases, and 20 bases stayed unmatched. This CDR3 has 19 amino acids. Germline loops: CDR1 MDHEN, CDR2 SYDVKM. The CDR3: CASSTRGRGRFLSDEKLFF. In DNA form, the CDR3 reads TGTGCCAGCAGTACCCGGGGCAGGGGGCGCTTTCTTTCTGATGAAAAACTGTTTTTT. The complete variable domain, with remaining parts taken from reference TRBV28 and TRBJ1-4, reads DVKVTQSSRYLVKRTGEKVFLECVQDMDHENMFWYRQDPGLGLRLIYFSYDVKMKEKGDIPEGYSVSREKKERFSLILESASTNQTSMYLCASSTRGRGRFLSDEKLFFGSGTQLSVL.

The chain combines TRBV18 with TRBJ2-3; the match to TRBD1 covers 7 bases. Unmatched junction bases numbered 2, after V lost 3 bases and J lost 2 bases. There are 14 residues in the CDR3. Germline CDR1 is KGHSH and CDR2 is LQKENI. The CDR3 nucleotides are TGTGCCAGCTCACCCGGGACAGCCACAGATACGCAGTATTTT. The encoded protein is CASSPGTATDTQYF.

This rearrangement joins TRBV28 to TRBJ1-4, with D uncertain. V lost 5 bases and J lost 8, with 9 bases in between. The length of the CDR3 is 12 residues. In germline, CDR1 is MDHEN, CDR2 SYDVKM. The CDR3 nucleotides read TGTGCCAGCAGTCCACCCCGGGAAAAACTGTTTTTT. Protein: CASSPPREKLFF.

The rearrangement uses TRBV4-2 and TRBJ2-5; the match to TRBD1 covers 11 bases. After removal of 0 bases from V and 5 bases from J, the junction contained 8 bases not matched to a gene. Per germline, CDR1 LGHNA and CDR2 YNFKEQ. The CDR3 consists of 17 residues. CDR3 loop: CASSQEGRTGGAETQYF. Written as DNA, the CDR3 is TGTGCCAGCAGCCAAGAAGGGAGGACAGGGGGCGCCGAGACCCAGTACTTC.